Listed below are T cell receptor beta chains from one sample, sequenced in a study of glioma-infiltrating T cells. MiXCR was run by TCRdb on the multiplex PCR reads, yielding one entry per CDR3 protein. The sample holds roughly 100,000 distinct CDR3 sequences, 25% to 30% seen once. Material: glioma tissue, nonneoplastic brain tissue, or PBMCs (not recorded which). Receptors originate from a human donor with low-grade glioma or glioblastoma, undergoing nonglioma brain surgery, or in good health (not recorded which). Both conserved end residues are part of each CDR3. A D gene is named only where the DNA matches it firmly. For some rows the clone size is stated as once, few or many, or as a class when expanded; others skip it.

V gene,J gene,D gene,clone size,CDR3 protein,CDR3 DNA
TRBV10-3,TRBJ1-6,NA,few,CAISEGQTTSPLHF,TGTGCCATCAGTGAGGGACAGACAACCTCACCCCTCCACTTT
TRBV27,TRBJ2-7,TRBD1,many,CASRSLGQGDDEQYF,TGTGCCAGCAGATCCCTCGGACAGGGGGACGACGAGCAGTACTTC
TRBV20-1,TRBJ1-5,NA,many,CSASSYSNQPQHF,TGCAGTGCTAGCAGCTATAGCAATCAGCCCCAGCATTTT
TRBV7-2,TRBJ2-7,NA,many,CASSLVGVYEQYF,TGTGCCAGCAGCTTAGTGGGCGTTTACGAGCAGTACTTC
TRBV4-2,TRBJ2-5,TRBD2,few,CASSQDRAGGKETQYF,TGTGCCAGCAGCCAAGATCGAGCGGGGGGAAAAGAGACCCAGTACTTC
TRBV5-1,TRBJ2-3,NA,NA,CASKKGVRGGGQEDTQYF,TGCGCCAGCAAGAAGGGAGTGCGTGGGGGGGGCCAGGAAGATACGCAGTATTTT
TRBV20-1,TRBJ2-4,NA,many,CSAGRGQGPNIQYF,TGCAGTGCTGGGAGGGGGCAGGGACCAAACATTCAGTACTTC
TRBV30,TRBJ1-2,NA,NA,CAWSRDGNYGYTF,TGTGCCTGGAGTCGGGACGGAAACTATGGCTACACCTTC
TRBV9,TRBJ1-2,TRBD1,NA,CASGQGLTNYGYTF,TGTGCCAGCGGACAGGGCCTTACGAACTATGGCTACACCTTC
TRBV20-1,TRBJ2-3,TRBD2,many,CSARRPGTNTDTQYF,TGCAGTGCTAGACGACCCGGGACTAACACAGATACGCAGTATTTT
TRBV3-1,TRBJ1-1,NA,NA,CASGQVGGVPEAFF,TGTGCCAGCGGCCAAGTGGGAGGAGTCCCTGAAGCTTTCTTT
TRBV7-2,TRBJ2-5,NA,many,CASSFGGGLLLQETQYF,TGTGCCAGCAGCTTTGGGGGGGGGCTCCTCCTTCAAGAGACCCAGTACTTC
TRBV7-3,TRBJ1-5,NA,few,CASSLNAGPDQPQHF,TGTGCCAGCAGCTTAAATGCGGGGCCGGATCAGCCCCAGCATTTT
TRBV29-1,TRBJ2-3,TRBD1,few,CSVGGQGEDTQYF,TGCAGCGTTGGGGGACAGGGGGAGGATACGCAGTATTTT
TRBV20-1,TRBJ1-2,NA,many,CSARGAGNYGYTF,TGCAGTGCTAGAGGCGCGGGGAACTATGGCTACACCTTC
TRBV6-1,TRBJ1-5,NA,many,CASSPDSLNQPQHF,TGTGCCAGCAGTCCCGACAGTTTAAATCAGCCCCAGCATTTT
TRBV6-1,TRBJ2-5,TRBD2,many,CASSEGKLSGEETQYF,TGTGCCAGCAGTGAAGGGAAGTTGAGCGGGGAGGAGACCCAGTACTTC
TRBV6-1,TRBJ2-7,TRBD1,NA,CASSPGTGPWYEQYF,TGTGCCAGCAGTCCTGGGACAGGCCCATGGTACGAGCAGTACTTC
TRBV11-2,TRBJ1-1,NA,medium-sized,CASSLIYSGTEAFF,TGTGCCAGCAGCTTAATATACTCCGGCACTGAAGCTTTCTTT
TRBV4-1,TRBJ1-1,NA,NA,CAGSQEGRGDGGEAFF,TGCGCCGGCAGCCAAGAGGGGCGAGGGGATGGTGGTGAAGCTTTCTTT
TRBV6-1,TRBJ2-4,NA,many,CASSAAGEIAKNIQYF,TGTGCCAGCAGTGCCGCAGGGGAAATAGCCAAAAACATTCAGTACTTC
TRBV2,TRBJ1-5,NA,many,CASSLRGIAYSNQPQHF,TGTGCCAGCAGTCTAAGGGGGATCGCTTATAGCAATCAGCCCCAGCATTTT
TRBV7-9,TRBJ2-3,NA,few,CASSFSGSFTDTQYF,TGTGCCAGCAGCTTTTCTGGGTCCTTCACAGATACGCAGTATTTT
TRBV5-1,TRBJ1-1,NA,NA,CASSLDGRMRTEAFF,TGCGCCAGCAGCTTGGATGGGAGAATGAGGACTGAAGCTTTCTTT
TRBV20-1,TRBJ2-3,TRBD1,many,CSALEGAGDTQYF,TGCAGTGCTCTTGAGGGGGCAGGGGATACGCAGTATTTT
TRBV20-1,TRBJ2-2,NA,many,CSARSILRNTGELFF,TGCAGTGCTAGATCTATTTTGAGAAACACCGGGGAGCTGTTTTTT
TRBV24-1,TRBJ2-5,TRBD2,many,CATSGGGTNQETQYF,TGTGCCACCAGTGGAGGCGGGACTAACCAAGAGACCCAGTACTTC
TRBV7-2,TRBJ2-3,TRBD2,NA,CASMVTGGPFTDTQYF,TGTGCCAGCATGGTCACGGGGGGTCCCTTCACAGATACGCAGTATTTT
TRBV2,TRBJ2-2,NA,few,CASSPGQPNTGELFF,TGTGCCAGCAGCCCGGGACAACCGAACACCGGGGAGCTGTTTTTT
TRBV3-1,TRBJ2-5,NA,many,CASQGRTREETQYF,TGTGCCTCTCAAGGGCGCACACGTGAGGAGACCCAGTACTTC
TRBV7-3,TRBJ1-5,NA,few,CASSLRADYSNQPQHF,TGTGCCAGCAGCTTAAGGGCAGACTATAGCAATCAGCCCCAGCATTTT
TRBV19,TRBJ2-3,TRBD1,many,CASRDRGRTDTQYF,TGTGCCAGCAGAGACAGGGGGAGGACAGATACGCAGTATTTT
TRBV19,TRBJ1-2,NA,NA,CDSSPGNWYGYTF,TGTGACAGTAGTCCGGGGAACTGGTATGGCTACACCTTC
TRBV19,TRBJ2-7,NA,few,CASSMLPGGTARYEQYF,TGTGCCAGTAGTATGCTACCTGGCGGGACAGCAAGATACGAGCAGTACTTC
TRBV4-3,TRBJ1-1,NA,few,CASSQDQRGNSEAFF,TGCGCCAGCAGCCAAGACCAACGTGGTAACTCTGAAGCTTTCTTT
TRBV11-1,TRBJ1-5,NA,NA,CASSTGPDQPQHF,TGTGCCAGCAGTACGGGCCCTGATCAGCCCCAGCATTTT
TRBV11-2,TRBJ2-3,NA,many,CASSSLSSVHTQYF,TGTGCCAGCAGTTCCCTGTCGTCCGTACATACGCAGTATTTT
TRBV7-3,TRBJ2-2,TRBD2,few,CASSSSGDPGKLFF,TGTGCCAGCAGCTCAAGCGGGGACCCGGGGAAGCTGTTTTTT
TRBV7-9,TRBJ1-1,NA,NA,CASSLRVGNTEAFF,TGTGCCAGCAGCTTACGGGTTGGGAACACTGAAGCTTTCTTT
TRBV12-3/TRBV12-4,TRBJ2-1,NA,few,CASRGAVRGEQFF,TGTGCCAGCAGAGGGGCGGTCCGCGGCGAGCAGTTCTTC
TRBV3-1,TRBJ2-3,NA,NA,CASSLSYTRDTQYF,TGTGCCAGCAGCTTATCCTACACCAGGGATACGCAGTATTTT
TRBV28,TRBJ2-6,NA,many,CASERDESGANVLTF,TGTGCCAGTGAGAGAGATGAGTCTGGGGCCAACGTCCTGACTTTC
TRBV2,TRBJ1-1,NA,many,CASSMGERTEAFF,TGTGCCAGCAGCATGGGTGAGAGGACTGAAGCTTTCTTT
TRBV6-1,TRBJ2-3,NA,many,CAIKQALDTQYF,TGTGCCATCAAACAGGCGCTAGATACGCAGTATTTT
TRBV5-1,TRBJ2-3,TRBD2,NA,CASSRTSGETDTQYF,TGCGCCAGCAGCCGGACTAGCGGGGAAACAGATACGCAGTATTTT
TRBV27,TRBJ1-1,NA,many,CASGSSTVPGTSEAFF,TGTGCCAGCGGATCATCGACAGTTCCTGGTACTTCTGAAGCTTTCTTT
TRBV7-2,TRBJ1-4,NA,many,CASSPSFAGVGPSTNEKLFF,TGTGCCAGCAGCCCTAGCTTTGCAGGGGTCGGACCCTCAACTAATGAAAAACTGTTTTTT
TRBV10-2,TRBJ1-3,TRBD1,NA,CDTGQGINTIYF,TGCGACACCGGACAGGGTATAAACACCATATATTTT
TRBV2,TRBJ2-1,NA,NA,CASSALGAYNEQFF,TGTGCCAGCAGTGCGTTAGGAGCCTACAATGAGCAGTTCTTC
TRBV7-2,TRBJ1-3,NA,many,CASSPGDIRNTIYF,TGTGCCAGCAGCCCTGGGGACATCCGAAACACCATATATTTT
TRBV29-1,TRBJ2-7,TRBD1,NA,CSVDRTGGEQYF,TGCAGCGTTGATAGGACAGGGGGTGAGCAGTACTTC
TRBV28,TRBJ1-3,NA,many,CASSLDPLAGNTIYF,TGTGCCAGCAGTCTCGATCCTCTGGCTGGAAACACCATATATTTT
TRBV9,TRBJ2-3,NA,NA,CASSPDPTDTQYF,TGTGCCAGCAGCCCCGACCCCACAGATACGCAGTATTTT